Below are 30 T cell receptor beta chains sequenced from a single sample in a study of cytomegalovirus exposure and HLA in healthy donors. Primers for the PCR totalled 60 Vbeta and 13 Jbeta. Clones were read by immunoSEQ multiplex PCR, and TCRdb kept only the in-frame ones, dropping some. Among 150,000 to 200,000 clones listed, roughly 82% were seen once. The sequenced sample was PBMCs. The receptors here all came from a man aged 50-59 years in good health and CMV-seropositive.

The CDR3 DNA sequence: TGTGCCAGCAGTTTAAGCGGAATCTCCTACAATGAGCAGTTCTTC. It specifies CASSLSGISYNEQFF. This rearrangement joins TRBV7-2 to TRBJ2-1, with TRBD2 as a possible D gene (5 bases). This CDR3 contains 15 residues. V was pared by 6 bases and J by 0 bases, with 12 bases between. Germline-derived CDR1 and CDR2 are SGHTA and FQGNSA.

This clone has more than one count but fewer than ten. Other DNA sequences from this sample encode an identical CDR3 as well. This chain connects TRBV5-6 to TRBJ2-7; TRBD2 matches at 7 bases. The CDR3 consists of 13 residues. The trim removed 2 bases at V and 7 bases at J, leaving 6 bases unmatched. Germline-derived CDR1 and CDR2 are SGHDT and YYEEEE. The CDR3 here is CASSFSSGGEQYF. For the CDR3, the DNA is TGTGCCAGCAGCTTTAGTTCGGGAGGTGAGCAGTACTTC.

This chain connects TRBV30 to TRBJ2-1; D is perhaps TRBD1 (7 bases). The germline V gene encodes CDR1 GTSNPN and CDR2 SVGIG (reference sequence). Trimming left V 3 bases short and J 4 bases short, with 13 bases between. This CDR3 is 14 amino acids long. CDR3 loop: CAWSPTGRYNEQFF. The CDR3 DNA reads TGTGCCTGGAGCCCGACAGGGAGGTACAATGAGCAGTTCTTC.

The DNA of the CDR3 is TGCGCCAGCAGCCAAGAGAGAGCGGGGGGGTTTCCAGATACGCAGTATTTT. The encoded protein is CASSQERAGGFPDTQYF. The chain is built from TRBV4-1 and TRBJ2-3, with TRBD2 matching 10 bases. With 0 bases clipped from V and 4 bases from J, the junction kept 7 bases outside the gene matches. CDR1 and CDR2 from the germline V gene are MGHRA and YSYEKL. There are 17 residues in the CDR3.

The CDR3 reads CATIPSTRSGSPLHF. CDR3 DNA sequence: TGTGCCACCATACCATCGACACGATCCGGTTCACCCCTCCACTTT. This chain joins TRBV2 and TRBJ1-6; D gene ambiguous. V lost 10 bases and J 9 bases, leaving 22 bases between the germline ends. CDR3 length: 15 residues. Germline V gene data show CDR1 as SNHLY and CDR2 as FYNNEI. Full variable domain (missing parts from reference TRBV2 and TRBJ1-6): EPEVTQTPSHQVTQMGQEVILRCVPISNHLYFYWYRQILGQKVEFLVSFYNNEISEKSEIFDDQFSVERPDGSNFTLKIRSTKLEDSAMYFCATIPSTRSGSPLHFGNGTRLTVT.

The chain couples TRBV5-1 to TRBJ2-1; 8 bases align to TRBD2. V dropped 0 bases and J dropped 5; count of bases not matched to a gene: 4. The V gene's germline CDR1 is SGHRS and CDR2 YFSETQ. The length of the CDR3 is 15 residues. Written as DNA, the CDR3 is TGCGCCAGCAGCTTGGTAGCGGGGTCCCACAATGAGCAGTTCTTC. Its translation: CASSLVAGSHNEQFF.

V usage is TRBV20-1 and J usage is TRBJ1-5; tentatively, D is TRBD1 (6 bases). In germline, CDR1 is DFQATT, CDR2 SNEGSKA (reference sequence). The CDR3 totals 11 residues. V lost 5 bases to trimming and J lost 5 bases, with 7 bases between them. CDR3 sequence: CSASGDQPQHF. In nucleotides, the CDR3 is TGCAGTGCTTCAGGGGATCAGCCCCAGCATTTT.

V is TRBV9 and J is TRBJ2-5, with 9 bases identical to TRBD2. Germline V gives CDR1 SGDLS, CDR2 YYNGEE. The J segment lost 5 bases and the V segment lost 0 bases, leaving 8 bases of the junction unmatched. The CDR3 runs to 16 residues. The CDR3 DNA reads TGTGCCAGCAGCGTAGACTTAGCGGGAGTTTCGGAGACCCAGTACTTC. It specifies CASSVDLAGVSETQYF.

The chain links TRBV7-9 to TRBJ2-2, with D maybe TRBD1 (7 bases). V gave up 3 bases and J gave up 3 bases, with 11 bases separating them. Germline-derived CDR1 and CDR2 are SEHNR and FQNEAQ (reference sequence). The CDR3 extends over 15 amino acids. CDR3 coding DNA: TGTGCCAGCAGCTTGCAGGGGGGCGACACCGGGGAGCTGTTTTTT. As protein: CASSLQGGDTGELFF.

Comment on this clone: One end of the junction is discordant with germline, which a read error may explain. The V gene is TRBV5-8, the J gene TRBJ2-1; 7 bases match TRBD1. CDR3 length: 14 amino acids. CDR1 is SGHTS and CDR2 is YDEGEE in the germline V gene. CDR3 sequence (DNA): TGTGCCAGCAGCTTGGACAGGGGAGATTACTGGCGGGTCTTC. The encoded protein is CASSLDRGDYWRVF.

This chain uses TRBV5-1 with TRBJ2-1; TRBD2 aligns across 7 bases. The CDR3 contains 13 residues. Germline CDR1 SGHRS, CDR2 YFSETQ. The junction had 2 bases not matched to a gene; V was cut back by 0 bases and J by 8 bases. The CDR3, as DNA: TGCGCCAGCAGCTTGGAGGGGAGGGATGAGCAGTTCTTC. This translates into CASSLEGRDEQFF.

The CDR3 bases are TGCGCCAGCAGCTTGGCTGGGGCAGGGATAACCTACGAGCAGTACTTC. This translates into CASSLAGAGITYEQYF. The chain recombines TRBV5-1 with TRBJ2-7, with D possibly being TRBD1 (5 bases). This CDR3 is built from 16 residues. V was shortened by 0 bases and J by 2 bases, with 15 bases between the two germline ends. CDR1 is SGHRS and CDR2 is YFSETQ in the germline V gene.

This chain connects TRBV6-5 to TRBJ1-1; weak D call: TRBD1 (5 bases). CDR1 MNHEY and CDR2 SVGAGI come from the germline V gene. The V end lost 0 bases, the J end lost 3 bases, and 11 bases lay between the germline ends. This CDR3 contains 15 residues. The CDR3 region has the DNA TGTGCCAGCAGTTACTCCTACAGGTTTCACACTGAAGCTTTCTTT. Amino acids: CASSYSYRFHTEAFF.

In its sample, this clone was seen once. CDR3 nucleotide sequence: TGCGCCCCCCGCTGGGGCGAGAAGACCCAGTACTTC. Protein sequence: CAPRWGEKTQYF. V and J are TRBV10-2 and TRBJ2-5; TRBD1 is a possible D gene (5 bases). Trimming took 11 bases from V and 6 from J, leaving 16 bases between them. CDR1 WSHSY and CDR2 SAAADI come from the germline V gene. CDR3 size: 12 residues.

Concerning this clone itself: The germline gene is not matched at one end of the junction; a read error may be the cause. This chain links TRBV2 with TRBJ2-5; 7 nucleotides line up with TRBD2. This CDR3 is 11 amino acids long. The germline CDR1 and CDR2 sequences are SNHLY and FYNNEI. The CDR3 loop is CASSERLAADF. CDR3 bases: TGTGCCAGCAGTGAAAGACTAGCTGCAGACTTC. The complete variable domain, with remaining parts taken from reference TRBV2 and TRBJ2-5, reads EPEVTQTPSHQVTQMGQEVILRCVPISNHLYFYWYRQILGQKVEFLVSFYNNEISEKSEIFDDQFSVERPDGSNFTLKIRSTKLEDSAMYFCASSERLAADFGPGTRLLVL.

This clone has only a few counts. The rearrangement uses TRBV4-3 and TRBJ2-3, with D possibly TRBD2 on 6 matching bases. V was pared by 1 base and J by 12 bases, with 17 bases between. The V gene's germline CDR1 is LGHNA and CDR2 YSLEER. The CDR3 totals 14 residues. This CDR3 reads CASSQGESAGFQYF. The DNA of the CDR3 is TGCGCCAGCAGCCAAGGGGAATCAGCGGGTTTCCAGTATTTT.

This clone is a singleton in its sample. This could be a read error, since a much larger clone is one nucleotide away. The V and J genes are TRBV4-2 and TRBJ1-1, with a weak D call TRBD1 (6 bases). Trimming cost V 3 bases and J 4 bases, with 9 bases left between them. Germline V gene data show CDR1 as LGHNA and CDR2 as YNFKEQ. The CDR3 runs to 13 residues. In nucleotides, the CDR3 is TGTGCCAGCAGCCATACAGGGCCCACTGAAGCTTTCTTT. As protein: CASSHTGPTEAFF.

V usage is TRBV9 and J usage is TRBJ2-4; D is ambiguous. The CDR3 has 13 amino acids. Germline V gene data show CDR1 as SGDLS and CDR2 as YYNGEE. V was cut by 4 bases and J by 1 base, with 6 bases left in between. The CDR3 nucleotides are TGTGCCAGCAGCAAAGCGGCCAAAAACATTCAGTACTTC. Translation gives CASSKAAKNIQYF.

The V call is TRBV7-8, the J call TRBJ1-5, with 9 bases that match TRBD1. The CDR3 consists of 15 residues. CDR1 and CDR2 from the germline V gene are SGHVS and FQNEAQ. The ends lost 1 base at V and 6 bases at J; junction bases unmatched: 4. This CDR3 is CASSLGTGVGQPQHF. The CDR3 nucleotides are TGTGCCAGCAGCTTAGGGACAGGGGTGGGTCAGCCCCAGCATTTT.

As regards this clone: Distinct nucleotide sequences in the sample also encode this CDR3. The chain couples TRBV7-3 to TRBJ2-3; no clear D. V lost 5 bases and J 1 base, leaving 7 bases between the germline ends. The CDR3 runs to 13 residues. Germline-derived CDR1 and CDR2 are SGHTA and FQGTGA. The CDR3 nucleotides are TGTGCCAGCAGCCCGCCGGGCACAGATACGCAGTATTTT. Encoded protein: CASSPPGTDTQYF.

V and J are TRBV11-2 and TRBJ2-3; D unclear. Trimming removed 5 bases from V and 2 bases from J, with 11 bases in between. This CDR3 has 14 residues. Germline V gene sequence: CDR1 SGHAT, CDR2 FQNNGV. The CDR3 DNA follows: TGTGCCAGCAGCCTAAATCCGTCCACAGATACGCAGTATTTT. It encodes CASSLNPSTDTQYF.

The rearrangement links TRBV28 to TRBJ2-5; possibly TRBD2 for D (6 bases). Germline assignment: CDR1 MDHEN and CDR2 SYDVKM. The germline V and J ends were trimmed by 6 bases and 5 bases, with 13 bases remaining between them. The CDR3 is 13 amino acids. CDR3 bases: TGTGCCAGCAGCACGACTAGTCCTGAGACCCAGTACTTC. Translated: CASSTTSPETQYF.

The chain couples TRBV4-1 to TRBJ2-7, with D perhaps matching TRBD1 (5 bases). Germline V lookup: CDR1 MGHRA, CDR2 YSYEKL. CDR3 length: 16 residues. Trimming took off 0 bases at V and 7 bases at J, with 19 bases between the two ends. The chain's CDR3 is CASSQDRSAGPEEQYF. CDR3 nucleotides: TGCGCCAGCAGCCAAGATCGTTCCGCAGGGCCAGAAGAGCAGTACTTC.

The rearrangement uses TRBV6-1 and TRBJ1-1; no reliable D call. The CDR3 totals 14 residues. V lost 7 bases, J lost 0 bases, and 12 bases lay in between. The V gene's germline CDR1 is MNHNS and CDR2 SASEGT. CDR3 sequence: CASTNPEVNTEAFF. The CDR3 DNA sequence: TGTGCCAGCACCAACCCAGAGGTGAACACTGAAGCTTTCTTT.

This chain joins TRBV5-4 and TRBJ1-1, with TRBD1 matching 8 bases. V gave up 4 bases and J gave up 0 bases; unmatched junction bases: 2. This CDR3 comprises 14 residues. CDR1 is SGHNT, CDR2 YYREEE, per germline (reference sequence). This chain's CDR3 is CASSPTGVNTEAFF. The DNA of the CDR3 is TGTGCCAGCAGCCCGACAGGGGTGAACACTGAAGCTTTCTTT.

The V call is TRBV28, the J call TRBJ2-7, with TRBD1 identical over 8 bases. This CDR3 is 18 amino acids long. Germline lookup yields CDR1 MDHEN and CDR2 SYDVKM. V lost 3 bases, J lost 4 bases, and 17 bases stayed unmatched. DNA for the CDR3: TGTGCCAGCAGTTTGAGCCGGGACAGGTTTAAGGGAATATACGAGCAGTACTTC. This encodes CASSLSRDRFKGIYEQYF. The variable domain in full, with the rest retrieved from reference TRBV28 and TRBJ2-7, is DVKVTQSSRYLVKRTGEKVFLECVQDMDHENMFWYRQDPGLGLRLIYFSYDVKMKEKGDIPEGYSVSREKKERFSLILESASTNQTSMYLCASSLSRDRFKGIYEQYFGPGTRLTVT.

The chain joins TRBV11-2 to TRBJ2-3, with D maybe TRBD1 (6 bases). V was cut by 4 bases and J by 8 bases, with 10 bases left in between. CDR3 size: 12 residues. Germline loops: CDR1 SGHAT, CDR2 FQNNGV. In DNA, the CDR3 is TGTGCCAGCAGCTCACAGGGTCGTACGCAGTATTTT. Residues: CASSSQGRTQYF. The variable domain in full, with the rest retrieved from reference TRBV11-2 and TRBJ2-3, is EAGVAQSPRYKIIEKRQSVAFWCNPISGHATLYWYQQILGQGPKLLIQFQNNGVVDDSQLPKDRFSAERLKGVDSTLKIQPAKLEDSAVYLCASSSQGRTQYFGPGTRLTVL.

The CDR3 loop reads CAWSAGVDQPQHF. CDR3 coding DNA: TGTGCCTGGAGCGCAGGGGTCGACCAGCCCCAGCATTTT. The chain joins TRBV30 to TRBJ1-5; weak D call: TRBD1 (6 bases). V shed 3 bases and J shed 7 bases, with 13 bases lying between them. This CDR3 has 13 residues. From germline, CDR1 is GTSNPN and CDR2 SVGIG (reference sequence).

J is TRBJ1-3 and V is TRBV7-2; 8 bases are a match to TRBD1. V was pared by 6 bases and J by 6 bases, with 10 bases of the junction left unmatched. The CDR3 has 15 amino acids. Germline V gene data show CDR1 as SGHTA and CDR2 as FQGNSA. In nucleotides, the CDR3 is TGTGCCAGCAGTCGAACCCCAGGGGGCTTAAACACCATATATTTT. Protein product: CASSRTPGGLNTIYF.

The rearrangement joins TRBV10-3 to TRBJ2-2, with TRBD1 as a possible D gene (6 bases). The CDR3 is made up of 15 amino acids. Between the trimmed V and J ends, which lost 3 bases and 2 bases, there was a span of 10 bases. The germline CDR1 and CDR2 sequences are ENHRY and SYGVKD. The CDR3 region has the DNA TGTGCCATCAGTGACATGGACAGTAACACCGGGGAGCTGTTTTTT. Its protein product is CAISDMDSNTGELFF.